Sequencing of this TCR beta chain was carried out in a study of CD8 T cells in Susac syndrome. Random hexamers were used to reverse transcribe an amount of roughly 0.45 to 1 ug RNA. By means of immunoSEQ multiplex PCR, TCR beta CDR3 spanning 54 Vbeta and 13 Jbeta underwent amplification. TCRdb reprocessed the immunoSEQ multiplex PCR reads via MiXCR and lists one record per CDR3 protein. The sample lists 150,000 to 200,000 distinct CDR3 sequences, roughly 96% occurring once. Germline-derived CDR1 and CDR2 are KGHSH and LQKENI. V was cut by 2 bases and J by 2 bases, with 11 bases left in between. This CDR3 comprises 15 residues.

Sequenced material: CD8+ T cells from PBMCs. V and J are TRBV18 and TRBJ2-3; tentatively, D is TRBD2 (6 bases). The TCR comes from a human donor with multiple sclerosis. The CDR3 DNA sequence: TGTGCCAGCTCACCATGGAGGGAAAACACAGATACGCAGTATTTT. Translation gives CASSPWRENTDTQYF.